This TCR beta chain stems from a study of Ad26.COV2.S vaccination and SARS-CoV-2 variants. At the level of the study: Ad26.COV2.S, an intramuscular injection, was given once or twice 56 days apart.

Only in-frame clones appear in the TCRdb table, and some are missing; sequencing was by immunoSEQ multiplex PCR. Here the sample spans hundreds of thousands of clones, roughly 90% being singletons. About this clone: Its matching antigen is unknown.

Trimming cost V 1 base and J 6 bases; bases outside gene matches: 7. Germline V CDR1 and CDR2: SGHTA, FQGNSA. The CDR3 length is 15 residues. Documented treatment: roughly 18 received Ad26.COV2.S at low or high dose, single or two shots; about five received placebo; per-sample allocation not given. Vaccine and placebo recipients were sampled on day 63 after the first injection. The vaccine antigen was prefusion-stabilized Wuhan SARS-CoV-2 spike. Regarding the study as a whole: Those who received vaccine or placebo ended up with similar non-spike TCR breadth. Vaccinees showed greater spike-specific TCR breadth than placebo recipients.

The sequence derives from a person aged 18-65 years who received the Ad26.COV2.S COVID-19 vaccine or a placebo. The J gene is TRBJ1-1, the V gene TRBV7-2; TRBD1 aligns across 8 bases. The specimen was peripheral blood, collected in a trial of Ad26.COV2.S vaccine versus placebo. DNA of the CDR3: TGTGCCAGCAGCTTAGTGGCAGGGGGCTTGGCTGAAGCTTTCTTT. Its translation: CASSLVAGGLAEAFF.